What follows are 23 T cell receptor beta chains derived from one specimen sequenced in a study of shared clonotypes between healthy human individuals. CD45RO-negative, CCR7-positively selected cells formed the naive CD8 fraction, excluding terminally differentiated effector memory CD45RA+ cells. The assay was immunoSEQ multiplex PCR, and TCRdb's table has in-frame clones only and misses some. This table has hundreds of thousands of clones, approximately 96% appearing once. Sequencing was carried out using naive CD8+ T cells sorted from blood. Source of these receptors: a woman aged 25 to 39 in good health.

DNA for the CDR3: TGTGCCAGCAGTTTATTACGGGGACGGGGGACTGAAGCTTTCTTT. Translating gives CASSLLRGRGTEAFF. The chain carries TRBV28 and TRBJ1-1; D is perhaps TRBD1 (5 bases). V shed 1 base and J shed 5 bases, with 14 bases lying between them. CDR3 length: 15 amino acids. The germline gives CDR1 MDHEN, CDR2 SYDVKM.

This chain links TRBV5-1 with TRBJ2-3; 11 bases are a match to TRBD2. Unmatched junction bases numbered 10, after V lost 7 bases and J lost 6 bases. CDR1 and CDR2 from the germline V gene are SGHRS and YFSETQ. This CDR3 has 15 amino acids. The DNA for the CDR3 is TGCGCCAGCCAAGGACTAGCGGGTTATGGTGATACGCAGTATTTT. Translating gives CASQGLAGYGDTQYF. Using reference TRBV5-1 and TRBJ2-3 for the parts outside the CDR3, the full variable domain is KAGVTQTPRYLIKTRGQQVTLSCSPISGHRSVSWYQQTPGQGLQFLFEYFSETQRNKGNFPGRFSGRQFSNSRSEMNVSTLELGDSALYLCASQGLAGYGDTQYFGPGTRLTVL.

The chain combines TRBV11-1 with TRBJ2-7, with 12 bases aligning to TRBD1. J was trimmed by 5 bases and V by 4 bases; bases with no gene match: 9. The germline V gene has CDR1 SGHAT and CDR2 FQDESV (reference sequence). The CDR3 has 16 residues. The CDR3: CASSSGTGGPRNEQYF. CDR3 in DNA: TGTGCCAGCAGCTCCGGGACAGGGGGCCCTCGGAACGAGCAGTACTTC. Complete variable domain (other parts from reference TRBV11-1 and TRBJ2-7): EAEVAQSPRYKITEKSQAVAFWCDPISGHATLYWYRQILGQGPELLVQFQDESVVDDSQLPKDRFSAERLKGVDSTLKIQPAELGDSAMYLCASSSGTGGPRNEQYFGPGTRLTVT.

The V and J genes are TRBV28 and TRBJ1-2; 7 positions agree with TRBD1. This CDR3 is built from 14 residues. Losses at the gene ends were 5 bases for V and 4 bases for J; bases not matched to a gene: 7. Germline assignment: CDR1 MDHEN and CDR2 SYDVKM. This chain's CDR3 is CASSLRGTAYGYTF. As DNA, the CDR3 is TGTGCCAGCAGTCTGAGAGGGACAGCCTATGGCTACACCTTC.

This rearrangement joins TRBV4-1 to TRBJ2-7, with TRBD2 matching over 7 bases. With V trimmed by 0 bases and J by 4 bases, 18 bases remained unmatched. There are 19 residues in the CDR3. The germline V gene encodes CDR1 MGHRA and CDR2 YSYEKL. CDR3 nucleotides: TGCGCCAGCAGCCAAGACGGCGGGAGCCCAGGCTTTGCGATTTACGAGCAGTACTTC. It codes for CASSQDGGSPGFAIYEQYF.

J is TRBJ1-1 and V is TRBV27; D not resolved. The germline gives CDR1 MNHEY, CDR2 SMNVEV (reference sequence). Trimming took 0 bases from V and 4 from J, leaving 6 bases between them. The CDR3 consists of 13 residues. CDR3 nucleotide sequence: TGTGCCAGCAGTTTATCGAGGAGCACTGAAGCTTTCTTT. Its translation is CASSLSRSTEAFF.

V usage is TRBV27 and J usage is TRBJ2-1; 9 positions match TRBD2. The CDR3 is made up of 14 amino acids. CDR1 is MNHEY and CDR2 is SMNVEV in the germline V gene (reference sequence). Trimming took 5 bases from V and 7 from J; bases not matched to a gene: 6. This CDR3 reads CASSRFTSGNEQFF. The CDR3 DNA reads TGTGCCAGCAGTCGGTTTACTAGCGGGAATGAGCAGTTCTTC.

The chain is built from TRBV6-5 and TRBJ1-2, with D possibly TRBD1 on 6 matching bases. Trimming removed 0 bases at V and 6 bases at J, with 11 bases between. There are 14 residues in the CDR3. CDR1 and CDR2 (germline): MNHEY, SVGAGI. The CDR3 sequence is CASSYSGRGHGYTF. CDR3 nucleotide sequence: TGTGCCAGCAGTTACTCTGGCAGGGGACATGGCTACACCTTC.

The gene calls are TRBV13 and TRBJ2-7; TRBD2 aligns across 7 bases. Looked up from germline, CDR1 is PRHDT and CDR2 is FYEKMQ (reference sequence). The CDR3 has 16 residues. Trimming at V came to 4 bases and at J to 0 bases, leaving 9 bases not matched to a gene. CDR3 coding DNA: TGTGCCAGCAGCTCCGCCGGACGGACTAGCTCCTACGAGCAGTACTTC. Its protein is CASSSAGRTSSYEQYF.

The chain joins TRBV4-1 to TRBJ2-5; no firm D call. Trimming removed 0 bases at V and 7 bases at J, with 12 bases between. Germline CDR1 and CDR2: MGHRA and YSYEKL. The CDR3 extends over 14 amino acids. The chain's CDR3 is CASSQDPSLGTQYF. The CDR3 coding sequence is TGCGCCAGCAGCCAAGATCCCAGTCTGGGGACCCAGTACTTC.

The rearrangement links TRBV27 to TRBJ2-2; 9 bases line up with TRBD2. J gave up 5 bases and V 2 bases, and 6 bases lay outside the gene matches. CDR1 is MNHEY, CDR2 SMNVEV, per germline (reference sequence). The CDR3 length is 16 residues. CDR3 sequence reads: CASSLRVAGETGELFF. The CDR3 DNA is TGTGCCAGCAGTTTAAGGGTAGCGGGAGAAACCGGGGAGCTGTTTTTT.

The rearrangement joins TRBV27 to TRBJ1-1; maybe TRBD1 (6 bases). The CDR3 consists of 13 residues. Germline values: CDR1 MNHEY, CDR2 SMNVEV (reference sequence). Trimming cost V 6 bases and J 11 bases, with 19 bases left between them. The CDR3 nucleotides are TGTGCCAGCAGGCCCGGGGGGGCGCCCTCCGCTTTCTTT. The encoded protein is CASRPGGAPSAFF.

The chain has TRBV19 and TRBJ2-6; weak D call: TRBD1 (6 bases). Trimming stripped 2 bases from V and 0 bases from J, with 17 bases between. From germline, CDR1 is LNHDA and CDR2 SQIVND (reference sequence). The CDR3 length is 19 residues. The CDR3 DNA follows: TGTGCCAGTAGTATACAGGGGCCCGAGGTAATCTCTGGGGCCAACGTCCTGACTTTC. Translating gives CASSIQGPEVISGANVLTF. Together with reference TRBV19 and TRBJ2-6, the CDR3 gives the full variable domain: DGGITQSPKYLFRKEGQNVTLSCEQNLNHDAMYWYRQDPGQGLRLIYYSQIVNDFQKGDIAEGYSVSREKKESFPLTVTSAQKNPTAFYLCASSIQGPEVISGANVLTFGAGSRLTVL.

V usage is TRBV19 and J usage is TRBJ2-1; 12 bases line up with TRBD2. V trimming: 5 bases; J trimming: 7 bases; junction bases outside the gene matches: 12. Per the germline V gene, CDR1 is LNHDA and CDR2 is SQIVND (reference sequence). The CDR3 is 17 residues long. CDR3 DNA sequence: TGTGCCAGTAGTTCGACCCCGGGACTAGCGGGCGGGAATGAGCAGTTCTTC. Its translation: CASSSTPGLAGGNEQFF. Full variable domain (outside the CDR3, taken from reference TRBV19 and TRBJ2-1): DGGITQSPKYLFRKEGQNVTLSCEQNLNHDAMYWYRQDPGQGLRLIYYSQIVNDFQKGDIAEGYSVSREKKESFPLTVTSAQKNPTAFYLCASSSTPGLAGGNEQFFGPGTRLTVL.

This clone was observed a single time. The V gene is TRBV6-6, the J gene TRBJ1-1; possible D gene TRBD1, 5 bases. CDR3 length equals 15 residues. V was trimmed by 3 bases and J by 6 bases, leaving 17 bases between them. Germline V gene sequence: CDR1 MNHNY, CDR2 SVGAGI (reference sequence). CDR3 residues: CASSYGAGVGAEAFF. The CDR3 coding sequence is TGTGCCAGCAGTTATGGGGCGGGCGTTGGCGCTGAAGCTTTCTTT.

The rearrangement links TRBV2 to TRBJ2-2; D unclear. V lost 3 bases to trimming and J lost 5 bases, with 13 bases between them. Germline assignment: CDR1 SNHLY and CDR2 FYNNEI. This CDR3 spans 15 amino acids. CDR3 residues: CASSEIERWTGELFF. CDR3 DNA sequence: TGTGCCAGCAGTGAGATTGAGCGCTGGACCGGGGAGCTGTTTTTT.

Written as DNA, the CDR3 is TGCGCCAGCAGCCCCTGGACTAGCGTGTCGGGAGATACGCAGTATTTT. Protein: CASSPWTSVSGDTQYF. The chain is built from TRBV4-1 and TRBJ2-3; 9 positions agree with TRBD2. Germline values: CDR1 MGHRA, CDR2 YSYEKL. The CDR3 is 16 residues long. Trimming removed 4 bases from V and 5 bases from J; junction bases left unmatched: 10.

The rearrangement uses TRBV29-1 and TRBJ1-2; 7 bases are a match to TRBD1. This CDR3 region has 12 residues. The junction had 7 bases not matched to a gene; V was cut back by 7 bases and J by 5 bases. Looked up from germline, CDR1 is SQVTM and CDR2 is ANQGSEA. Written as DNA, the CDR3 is TGCAGCGCCACCGGGACAGATTATGGCTACACCTTC. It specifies CSATGTDYGYTF. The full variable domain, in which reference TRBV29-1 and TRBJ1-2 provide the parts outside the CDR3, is SAVISQKPSRDICQRGTSLTIQCQVDSQVTMMFWYRQQPGQSLTLIATANQGSEATYESGFVIDKFPISRPNLTFSTLTVSNMSPEDSSIYLCSATGTDYGYTFGSGTRLTVV.

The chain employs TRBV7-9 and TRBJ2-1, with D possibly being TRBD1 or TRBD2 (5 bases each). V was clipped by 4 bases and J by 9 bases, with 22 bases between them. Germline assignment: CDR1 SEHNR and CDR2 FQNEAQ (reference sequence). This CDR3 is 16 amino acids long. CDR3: CASSWPREGQASEQFF. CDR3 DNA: TGTGCCAGCAGCTGGCCGAGGGAAGGACAAGCTAGTGAGCAGTTCTTC. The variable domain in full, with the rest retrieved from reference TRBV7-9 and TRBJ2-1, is DTGVSQNPRHKITKRGQNVTFRCDPISEHNRLYWYRQTLGQGPEFLTYFQNEAQLEKSRLLSDRFSAERPKGSFSTLEIQRTEQGDSAMYLCASSWPREGQASEQFFGPGTRLTVL.

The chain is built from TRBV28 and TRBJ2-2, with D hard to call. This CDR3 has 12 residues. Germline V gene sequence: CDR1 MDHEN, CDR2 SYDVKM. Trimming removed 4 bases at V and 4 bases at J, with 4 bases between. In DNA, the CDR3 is TGTGCCAGCAGTTCGATCACCGGGGAGCTGTTTTTT. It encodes CASSSITGELFF.

The CDR3 protein is CASSTRLRGDYGYTF. The CDR3 nucleotides read TGTGCCAGTAGTACCCGCCTACGGGGGGACTATGGCTACACCTTC. V is TRBV19 and J is TRBJ1-2; a possible D gene is TRBD1 (5 bases). Between the trimmed V and J ends, which lost 4 bases and 3 bases, there was a span of 15 bases. The CDR3 is 15 residues long. CDR1 LNHDA and CDR2 SQIVND come from the germline V gene (reference sequence).

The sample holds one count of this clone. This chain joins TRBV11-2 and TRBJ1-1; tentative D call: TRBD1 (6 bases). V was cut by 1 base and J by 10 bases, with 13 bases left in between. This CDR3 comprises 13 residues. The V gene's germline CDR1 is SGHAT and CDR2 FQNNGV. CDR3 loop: CASSLASFRGAFF. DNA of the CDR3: TGTGCCAGCAGCTTAGCTTCCTTCAGGGGAGCTTTCTTT.

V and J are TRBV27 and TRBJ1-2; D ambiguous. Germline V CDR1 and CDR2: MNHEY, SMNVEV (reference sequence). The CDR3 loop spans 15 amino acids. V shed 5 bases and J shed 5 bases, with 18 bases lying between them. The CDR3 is CASSLRRGLGYGYTF. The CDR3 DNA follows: TGTGCCAGCAGTCTACGACGGGGTCTGGGGTATGGCTACACCTTC.